The clone carrying this T cell receptor beta chain was recorded a few times. What it binds is unknown. These data are taken from a study of OX40 agonist ivuxolimab in advanced cancers. The study's findings and limits: The antigens recognized by the expanded peripheral T cells, that is their antigen specificity, were not determined.

The germline V gene encodes CDR1 MGHDK and CDR2 SYGVNS. There are 13 residues in the CDR3. Unmatched junction bases numbered 3, after V lost 1 base and J lost 10 bases. TCRdb's table, derived via immunoSEQ multiplex PCR, lists solely in-frame clones and lacks some. The data show about 40,000 clones, approximately 80% seen once. Material: CD4+ or CD8+ T cells sorted from blood, obtained in a trial of the OX40 agonist ivuxolimab. The chain links TRBV25-1 to TRBJ2-1; 8 nucleotides line up with TRBD2. This receptor was taken from an adult with an advanced solid tumor such as melanoma, head and neck, liver or kidney cancer. The CDR3 spells CASSELTSGEQFF. Here the CDR3 DNA reads TGTGCCAGCAGTGAATTAACTAGCGGAGAGCAGTTCTTC. Complete variable domain (other parts from reference TRBV25-1 and TRBJ2-1): EADIYQTPRYLVIGTGKKITLECSQTMGHDKMYWYQQDPGMELHLIHYSYGVNSTEKGDLSSESTVSRIRTEHFPLTLESARPSHTSQYLCASSELTSGEQFFGPGTRLTVL.